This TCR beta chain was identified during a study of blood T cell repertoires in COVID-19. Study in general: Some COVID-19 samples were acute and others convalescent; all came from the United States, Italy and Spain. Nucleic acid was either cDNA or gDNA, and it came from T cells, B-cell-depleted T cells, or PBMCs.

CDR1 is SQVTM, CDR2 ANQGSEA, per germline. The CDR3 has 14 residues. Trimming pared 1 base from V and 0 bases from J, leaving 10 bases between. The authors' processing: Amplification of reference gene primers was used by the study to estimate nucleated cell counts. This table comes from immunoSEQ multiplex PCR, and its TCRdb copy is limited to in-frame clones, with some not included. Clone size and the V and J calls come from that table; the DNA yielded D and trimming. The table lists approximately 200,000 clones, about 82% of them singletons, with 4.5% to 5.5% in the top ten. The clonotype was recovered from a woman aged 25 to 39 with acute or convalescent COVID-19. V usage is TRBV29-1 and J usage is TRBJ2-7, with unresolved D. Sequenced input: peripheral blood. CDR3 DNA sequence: TGCAGCGTTGAAGTAGGCAGCGCCTCCTACGAGCAGTACTTC. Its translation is CSVEVGSASYEQYF.